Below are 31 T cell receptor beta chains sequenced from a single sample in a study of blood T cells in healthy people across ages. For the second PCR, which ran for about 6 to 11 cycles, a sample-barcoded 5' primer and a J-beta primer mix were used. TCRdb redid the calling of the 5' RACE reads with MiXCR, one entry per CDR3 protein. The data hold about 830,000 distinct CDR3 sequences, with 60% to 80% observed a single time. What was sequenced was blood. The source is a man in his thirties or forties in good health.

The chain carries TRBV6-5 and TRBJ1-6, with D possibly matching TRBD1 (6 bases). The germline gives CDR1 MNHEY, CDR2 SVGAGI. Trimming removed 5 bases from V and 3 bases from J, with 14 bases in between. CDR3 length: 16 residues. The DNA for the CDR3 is TGTGCCAGCAGTCTCTGGACAGCAGACTATAATTCACCCCTCCACTTT. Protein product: CASSLWTADYNSPLHF.

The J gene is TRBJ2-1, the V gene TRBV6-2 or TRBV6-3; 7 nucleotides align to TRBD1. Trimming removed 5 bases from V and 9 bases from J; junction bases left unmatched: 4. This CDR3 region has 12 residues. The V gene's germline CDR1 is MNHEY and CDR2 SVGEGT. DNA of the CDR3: TGTGCCAGCAGTCGCTGGACAGGTGAGCAGTTCTTC. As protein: CASSRWTGEQFF.

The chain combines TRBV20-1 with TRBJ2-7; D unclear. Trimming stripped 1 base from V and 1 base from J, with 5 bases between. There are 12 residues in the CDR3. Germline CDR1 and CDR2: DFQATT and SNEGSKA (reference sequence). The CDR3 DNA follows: TGCAGTGCTAGAGTACAGTCCTACGAGCAGTACTTC. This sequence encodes CSARVQSYEQYF.

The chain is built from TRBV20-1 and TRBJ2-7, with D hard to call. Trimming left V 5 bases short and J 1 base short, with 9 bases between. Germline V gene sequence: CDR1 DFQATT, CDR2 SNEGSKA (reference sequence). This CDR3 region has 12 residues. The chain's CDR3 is CSAERESYEQYF. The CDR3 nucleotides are TGCAGTGCTGAGCGAGAATCCTACGAGCAGTACTTC.

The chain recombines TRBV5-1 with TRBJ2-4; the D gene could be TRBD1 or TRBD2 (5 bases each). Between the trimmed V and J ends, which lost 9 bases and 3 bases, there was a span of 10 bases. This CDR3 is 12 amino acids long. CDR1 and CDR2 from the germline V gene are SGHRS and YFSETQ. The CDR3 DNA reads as TGCGCCACCTCGGGACGCAAAAACATTCAGTACTTC. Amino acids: CATSGRKNIQYF.

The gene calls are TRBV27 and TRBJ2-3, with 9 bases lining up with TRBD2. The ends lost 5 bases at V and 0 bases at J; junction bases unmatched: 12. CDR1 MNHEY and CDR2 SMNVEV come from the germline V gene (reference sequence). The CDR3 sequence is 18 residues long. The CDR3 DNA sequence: TGTGCCAGCAGTGCAAGACTAGCGGTGCCCCCTAGCACAGATACGCAGTATTTT. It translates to CASSARLAVPPSTDTQYF.

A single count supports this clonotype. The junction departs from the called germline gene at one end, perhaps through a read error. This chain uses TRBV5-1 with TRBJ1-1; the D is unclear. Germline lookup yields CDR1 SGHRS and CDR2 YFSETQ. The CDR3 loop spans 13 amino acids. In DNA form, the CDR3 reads TGCGCCAGCAGCCAAGACGGGAACGCTGAAGCTTTCTTT. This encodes CASSQDGNAEAFF.

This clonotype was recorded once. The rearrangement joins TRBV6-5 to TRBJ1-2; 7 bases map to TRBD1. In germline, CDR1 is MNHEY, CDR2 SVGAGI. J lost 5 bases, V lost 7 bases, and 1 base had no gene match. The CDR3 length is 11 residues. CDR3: CASNRGYGYTF. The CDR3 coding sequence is TGTGCCAGCAACAGGGGATATGGCTACACCTTC.

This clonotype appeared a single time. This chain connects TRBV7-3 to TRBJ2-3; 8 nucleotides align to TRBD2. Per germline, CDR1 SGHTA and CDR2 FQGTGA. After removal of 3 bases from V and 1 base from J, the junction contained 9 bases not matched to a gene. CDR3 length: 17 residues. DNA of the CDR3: TGTGCCAGCAGCTTTTACCCTCGGGGGGGACGCACAGATACGCAGTATTTT. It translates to CASSFYPRGGRTDTQYF.

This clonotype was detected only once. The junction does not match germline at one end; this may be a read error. Here the CDR3 DNA reads TGTGCCGGCAGCCAAGATGCCAGGGGGGGTCAGCCCCAGCATTTT. Translating it yields CAGSQDARGGQPQHF. J is TRBJ1-5 and V is TRBV3-1; the match to TRBD1 covers 7 bases. Germline V lookup: CDR1 LGHDT, CDR2 YNNKEL (reference sequence). The CDR3 runs 15 residues.

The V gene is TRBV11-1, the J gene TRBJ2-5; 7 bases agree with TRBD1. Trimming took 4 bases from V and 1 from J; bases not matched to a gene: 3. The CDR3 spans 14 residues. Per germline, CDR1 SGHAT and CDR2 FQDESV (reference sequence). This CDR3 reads CASSSTGTQETQYF. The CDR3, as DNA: TGTGCCAGCAGCTCGACAGGGACCCAAGAGACCCAGTACTTC.

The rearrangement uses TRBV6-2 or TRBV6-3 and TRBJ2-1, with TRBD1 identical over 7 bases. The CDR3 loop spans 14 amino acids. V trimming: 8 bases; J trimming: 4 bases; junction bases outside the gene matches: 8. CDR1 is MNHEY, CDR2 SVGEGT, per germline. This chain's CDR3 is CASQLRDRYNEQFF. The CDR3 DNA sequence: TGTGCCAGCCAGCTGAGGGACAGATACAATGAGCAGTTCTTC.

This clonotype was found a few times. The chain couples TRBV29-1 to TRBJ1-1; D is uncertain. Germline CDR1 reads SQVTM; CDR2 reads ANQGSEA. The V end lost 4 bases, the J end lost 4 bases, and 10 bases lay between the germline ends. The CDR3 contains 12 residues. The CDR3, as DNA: TGCAGCGTTGGAGGCCGAAGCACTGAAGCTTTCTTT. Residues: CSVGGRSTEAFF.

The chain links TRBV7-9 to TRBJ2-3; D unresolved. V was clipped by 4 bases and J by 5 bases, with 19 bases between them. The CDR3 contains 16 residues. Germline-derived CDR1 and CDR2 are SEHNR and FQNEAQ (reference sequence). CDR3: CASSYPELGLRDTQYF. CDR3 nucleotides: TGTGCCAGCAGCTACCCAGAGCTCGGTCTAAGAGATACGCAGTATTTT.

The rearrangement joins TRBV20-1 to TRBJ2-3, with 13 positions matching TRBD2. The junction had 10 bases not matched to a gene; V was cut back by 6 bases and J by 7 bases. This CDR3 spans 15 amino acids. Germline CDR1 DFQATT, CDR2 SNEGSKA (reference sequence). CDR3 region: CSAPTSGGPQNTQYF. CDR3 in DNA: TGCAGTGCCCCGACTAGCGGGGGGCCTCAGAATACGCAGTATTTT.

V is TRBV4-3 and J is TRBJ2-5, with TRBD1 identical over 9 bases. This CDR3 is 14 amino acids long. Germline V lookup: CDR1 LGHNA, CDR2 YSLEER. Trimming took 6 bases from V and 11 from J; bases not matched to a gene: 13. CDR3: CASRGGTGLNEQYF. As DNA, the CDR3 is TGCGCCAGCAGGGGGGGGACAGGGCTCAATGAGCAGTACTTC.

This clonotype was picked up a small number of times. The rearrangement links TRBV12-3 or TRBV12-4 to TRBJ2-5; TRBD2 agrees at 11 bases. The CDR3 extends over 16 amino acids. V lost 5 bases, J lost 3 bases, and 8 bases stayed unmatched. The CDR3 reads CASSLPTSGEEETQYF. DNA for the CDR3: TGTGCCAGCAGTCTCCCGACTAGCGGGGAGGAAGAGACCCAGTACTTC.

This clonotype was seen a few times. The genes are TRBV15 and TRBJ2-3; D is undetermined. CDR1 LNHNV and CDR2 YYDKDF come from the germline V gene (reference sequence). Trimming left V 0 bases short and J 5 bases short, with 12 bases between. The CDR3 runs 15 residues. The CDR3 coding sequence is TGTGCCACCAGCAGAGAACACGTTGTGGTAGATACGCAGTATTTT. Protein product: CATSREHVVVDTQYF.

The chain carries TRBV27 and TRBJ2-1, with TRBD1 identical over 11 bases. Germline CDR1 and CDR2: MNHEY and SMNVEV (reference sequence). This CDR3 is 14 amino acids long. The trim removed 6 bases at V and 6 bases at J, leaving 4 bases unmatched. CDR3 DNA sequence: TGTGCCAGCAGCTGGACAGGGGGCTTCAATGAGCAGTTCTTC. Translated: CASSWTGGFNEQFF.

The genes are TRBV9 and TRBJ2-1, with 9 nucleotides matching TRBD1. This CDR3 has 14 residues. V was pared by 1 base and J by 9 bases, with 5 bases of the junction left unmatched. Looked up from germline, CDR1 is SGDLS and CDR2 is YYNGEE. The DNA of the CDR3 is TGTGCCAGCAGCGTAACCGGGACAGGGATTGAGCAGTTCTTC. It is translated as CASSVTGTGIEQFF. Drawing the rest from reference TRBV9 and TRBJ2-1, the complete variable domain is DSGVTQTPKHLITATGQRVTLRCSPRSGDLSVYWYQQSLDQGLQFLIQYYNGEERAKGNILERFSAQQFPDLHSELNLSSLELGDSALYFCASSVTGTGIEQFFGPGTRLTVL.

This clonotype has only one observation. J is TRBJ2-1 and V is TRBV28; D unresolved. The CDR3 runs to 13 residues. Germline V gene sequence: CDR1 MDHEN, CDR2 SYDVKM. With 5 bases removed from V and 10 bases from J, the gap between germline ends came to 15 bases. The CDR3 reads CASSVLSDGEQFF. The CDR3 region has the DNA TGTGCCAGCAGTGTCCTCTCGGACGGGGAGCAGTTCTTC.

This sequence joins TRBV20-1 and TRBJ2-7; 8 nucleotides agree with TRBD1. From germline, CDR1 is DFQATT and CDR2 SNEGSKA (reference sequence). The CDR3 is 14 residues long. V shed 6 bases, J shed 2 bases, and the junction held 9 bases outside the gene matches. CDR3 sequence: CSAIYRGTPYEQYF. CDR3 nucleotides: TGCAGTGCCATTTACAGGGGGACCCCCTACGAGCAGTACTTC.

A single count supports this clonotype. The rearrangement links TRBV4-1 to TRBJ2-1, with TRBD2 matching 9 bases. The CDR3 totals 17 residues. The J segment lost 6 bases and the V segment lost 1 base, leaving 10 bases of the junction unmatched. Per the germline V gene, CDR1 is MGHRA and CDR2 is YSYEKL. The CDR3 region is CASSQGPGGGAFNEQFF. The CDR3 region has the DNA TGCGCCAGCAGCCAAGGCCCCGGCGGGGGGGCCTTCAATGAGCAGTTCTTC.

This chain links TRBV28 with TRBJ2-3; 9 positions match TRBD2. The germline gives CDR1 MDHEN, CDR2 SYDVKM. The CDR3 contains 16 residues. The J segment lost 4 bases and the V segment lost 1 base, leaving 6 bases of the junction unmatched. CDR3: CASSLSPSGVPDTQYF. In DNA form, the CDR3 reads TGTGCCAGCAGTTTATCTCCTAGCGGGGTACCAGATACGCAGTATTTT. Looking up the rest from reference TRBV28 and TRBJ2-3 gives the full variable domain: DVKVTQSSRYLVKRTGEKVFLECVQDMDHENMFWYRQDPGLGLRLIYFSYDVKMKEKGDIPEGYSVSREKKERFSLILESASTNQTSMYLCASSLSPSGVPDTQYFGPGTRLTVL.

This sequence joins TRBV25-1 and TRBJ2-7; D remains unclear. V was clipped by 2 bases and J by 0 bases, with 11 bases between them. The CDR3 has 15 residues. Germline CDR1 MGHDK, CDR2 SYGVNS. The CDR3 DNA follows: TGTGCCAGCAGTGAAGGGCTCCTTCCCTCCTACGAGCAGTACTTC. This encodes CASSEGLLPSYEQYF.

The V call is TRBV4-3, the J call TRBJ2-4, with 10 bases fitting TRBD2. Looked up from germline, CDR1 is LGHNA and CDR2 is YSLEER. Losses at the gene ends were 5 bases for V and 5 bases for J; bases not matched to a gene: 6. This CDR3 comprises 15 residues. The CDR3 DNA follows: TGCGCCAGCAGCAGAGCGGGGGGGCCGGAAAACATTCAGTACTTC. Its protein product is CASSRAGGPENIQYF.

In nucleotides, the CDR3 is TGTGCCAGCAGCTTAGTTGCAGAGTTCTACGAGCAGTACTTC. Encoded protein: CASSLVAEFYEQYF. The rearrangement links TRBV7-9 to TRBJ2-4; no reliable D call. The closer fit of TRBJ2-7 to the DNA end suggests the J call may be wrong. Germline loops: CDR1 SEHNR, CDR2 FQNEAQ (reference sequence). This CDR3 contains 14 residues.

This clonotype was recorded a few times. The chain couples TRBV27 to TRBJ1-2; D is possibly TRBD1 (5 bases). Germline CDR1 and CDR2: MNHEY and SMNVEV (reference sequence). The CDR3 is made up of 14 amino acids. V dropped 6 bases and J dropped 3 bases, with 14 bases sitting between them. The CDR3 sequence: CASRLLGPDYGYTF. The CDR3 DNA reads TGTGCCAGCAGACTTCTGGGACCTGACTATGGCTACACCTTC.

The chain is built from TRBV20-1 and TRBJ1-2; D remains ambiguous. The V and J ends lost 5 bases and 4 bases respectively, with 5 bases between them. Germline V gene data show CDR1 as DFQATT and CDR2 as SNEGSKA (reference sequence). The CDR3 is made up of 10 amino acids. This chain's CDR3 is CSARIYGYTF. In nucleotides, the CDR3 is TGCAGTGCTCGGATCTATGGCTACACCTTC.

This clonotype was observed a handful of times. This CDR3 reads CASSVGTSAYNEQFF. For the CDR3, the DNA is TGTGCCAGCAGCGTAGGGACTAGTGCTTACAATGAGCAGTTCTTC. The chain is built from TRBV9 and TRBJ2-1; 7 positions match TRBD2. V shed 0 bases and J 4 bases; nucleotides not matched to a gene: 4. Per the germline V gene, CDR1 is SGDLS and CDR2 is YYNGEE. This CDR3 has 15 residues.

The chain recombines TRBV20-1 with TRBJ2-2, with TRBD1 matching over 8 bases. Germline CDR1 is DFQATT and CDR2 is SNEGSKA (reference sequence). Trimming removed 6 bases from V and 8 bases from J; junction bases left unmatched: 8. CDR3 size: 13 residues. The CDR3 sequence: CSALTGDVGELFF. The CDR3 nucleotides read TGCAGTGCATTGACAGGGGATGTGGGGGAGCTGTTTTTT.